The TCR beta chain under discussion was sequenced for a study of sequential checkpoint blockade in melanoma. The CDR3 runs to 16 residues. CDR1 LNHNV and CDR2 YYDKDF come from the germline V gene (reference sequence). The ends were cut back, 1 base at V and 6 bases at J, with 15 bases in the middle. Sequencing was performed with immunoSEQ multiplex PCR; in TCRdb, only in-frame clones are kept and a portion is missing. Among about 24,000 clones listed, almost 85% were seen once. Treatment given: randomized to nivolumab then ipilimumab (arm A) or the reverse (arm B). The clonotype was recovered from a human donor with melanoma. The chain combines TRBV15 with TRBJ1-4; D might be TRBD1 (5 bases). The material sequenced was CD8+ T cells sorted from blood (inferred from file names), taken from a patient given nivolumab and ipilimumab in sequence. CDR3 sequence: CATSRVGRSGDEKLFF. The CDR3 DNA sequence: TGTGCCACCAGCAGAGTGGGAAGGTCGGGGGATGAAAAACTGTTTTTT.